This TCR beta chain comes out of a study of blood T cell repertoires in COVID-19. Across the whole study: Whether acute or convalescent, the COVID-19 samples came from the United States, Italy and Spain. T cells, B-cell-depleted T cells, or PBMCs provided the cDNA or gDNA that served as material.

From germline, CDR1 is SGHAT and CDR2 FQNNGV. Deletions cut 3 bases from V and 0 bases from J, with 3 bases between. The CDR3 covers 12 residues. Original processing methods: Nucleated cell number was recorded as an estimate derived from reference gene primer amplification. Generated by immunoSEQ multiplex PCR, the TCRdb table keeps only in-frame clones and is missing some. D and trimming were read from the DNA, whereas the V and J calls and clone size are those reported in that table. This sample yields about 60,000 clones, of which 70% to 85% are seen a single time; 8.5% to 10% belongs to the top ten.

The sequence was collected from a human donor in a cohort sampled during active COVID-19. The genes are TRBV11-2 and TRBJ2-7; D unclear. Sequenced: peripheral blood. The CDR3 DNA reads TGTGCCAGCAGCTTCAGCTCCTACGAGCAGTACTTC. As protein: CASSFSSYEQYF.